A single sample gave rise to the 12 T cell receptor beta chains below, sequenced in a study of blood T cells in healthy people across ages. It was with a sample-barcoded 5' primer and a J-beta primer mix that a second PCR of roughly 7 to 12 cycles was run. A single record per CDR3 protein comes from TCRdb applying MiXCR to the 5' RACE reads. This repertoire shows roughly 800,000 distinct CDR3 sequences, roughly 60% found once; its top ten account for around 20%. Input material: blood. Receptor source: a young man in good health.

J is TRBJ1-6 and V is TRBV20-1, with D maybe TRBD1 (5 bases). The CDR3 has 16 amino acids. Germline V gives CDR1 DFQATT, CDR2 SNEGSKA (reference sequence). Trimming removed 1 base at V and 7 bases at J, with 17 bases between. The CDR3 coding sequence is TGCAGTGCTAGAGCGGGCGGGGCCGGGTTCAATTCACCCCTCCACTTT. Its protein product is CSARAGGAGFNSPLHF.

This clonotype was seen once. The chain recombines TRBV10-3 with TRBJ1-2, with D maybe TRBD1 (5 bases). This CDR3 is 13 amino acids long. Looked up from germline, CDR1 is ENHRY and CDR2 is SYGVKD. With 6 bases removed from V and 3 bases from J, the gap between germline ends came to 11 bases. The DNA for the CDR3 is TGTGCCATCAGCGATGGGACGGACTATGGCTACACCTTC. This sequence encodes CAISDGTDYGYTF.

V is TRBV7-9 and J is TRBJ2-1; tentative D call: TRBD1 (5 bases). From germline, CDR1 is SEHNR and CDR2 FQNEAQ (reference sequence). Trimming took off 1 base at V and 15 bases at J, with 13 bases between the two ends. This CDR3 spans 12 amino acids. The CDR3: CASSLVQGQWFF. The CDR3 DNA is TGTGCCAGCAGCTTAGTGCAGGGTCAGTGGTTCTTC.

In its sample, this clonotype was seen once. The chain couples TRBV7-6 to TRBJ2-1; D possibly corresponds to TRBD1 (6 bases). CDR3 length equals 15 residues. Deletions cut 5 bases from V and 8 bases from J, with 19 bases between. Per the germline V gene, CDR1 is SGHVS and CDR2 is FNYEAQ. The CDR3 DNA reads TGTGCCAGCAGCCCACAGGGTCCCCTTCAGGATGAGCAGTTCTTC. Its protein product is CASSPQGPLQDEQFF.

This clonotype was seen a few times. The chain has TRBV4-1 and TRBJ2-7; a weak D match, TRBD2 (5 bases). The germline V and J ends were trimmed by 4 bases and 4 bases, with 17 bases remaining between them. This CDR3 region has 15 residues. Per the germline V gene, CDR1 is MGHRA and CDR2 is YSYEKL. The chain's CDR3 is CASSPRDVESYEQYF. Written as DNA, the CDR3 is TGCGCCAGCAGCCCCCGGGATGTAGAATCTTACGAGCAGTACTTC.

The count of this clonotype is one. The chain combines TRBV29-1 with TRBJ2-3, with TRBD2 identical over 11 bases. Germline V gene lookup returns CDR1 SQVTM and CDR2 ANQGSEA. CDR3 length equals 14 residues. The V and J ends lost 1 base and 9 bases, in that order; junction bases with no gene match: 6. CDR3 DNA sequence: TGCAGCGTTGAAGCTAGCGGGGGGCTTGGGACGCAGTATTTT. It translates to CSVEASGGLGTQYF.

The rearrangement joins TRBV12-3 or TRBV12-4 to TRBJ2-7; 10 bases are a match to TRBD1. V lost 8 bases and J lost 2; bases outside the gene matches: 9. The CDR3 contains 15 residues. The CDR3 loop is CASSDRDRGTYEQYF. Here the CDR3 DNA reads TGTGCCAGCTCCGACCGGGACAGGGGCACCTACGAGCAGTACTTC.

This clonotype was counted only a few times. V and J are TRBV6-6 and TRBJ2-3; D remains unclear. The CDR3 has 15 residues. V was pared by 2 bases and J by 0 bases, with 9 bases between. CDR1 is MNHNY, CDR2 SVGAGI, per germline (reference sequence). The CDR3 region has the DNA TGTGCCAGCAGTTACGTTACACCTAGCACAGATACGCAGTATTTT. Translated: CASSYVTPSTDTQYF.

The V call is TRBV5-1, the J call TRBJ1-4; perhaps TRBD1 as D (5 bases). Germline lookup yields CDR1 SGHRS and CDR2 YFSETQ. This CDR3 region has 15 residues. V was trimmed by 2 bases and J by 3 bases, leaving 11 bases between them. The CDR3 loop reads CASSLGATANEKLFF. The CDR3 nucleotides read TGCGCCAGCAGCTTAGGGGCGACAGCTAATGAAAAACTGTTTTTT.

The chain uses TRBV7-2 and TRBJ2-1; unclear D gene. CDR1 is SGHTA, CDR2 FQGNSA, per germline. Trimming pared 4 bases from V and 7 bases from J, leaving 8 bases between. CDR3 size: 12 residues. The CDR3 is CASSSTRNEQFF. CDR3 sequence (DNA): TGTGCCAGCAGCTCGACTCGTAATGAGCAGTTCTTC.

The chain couples TRBV11-3 to TRBJ2-1; D is unclear. V was trimmed by 2 bases and J by 11 bases, leaving 13 bases between them. The CDR3 extends over 13 amino acids. Germline CDR1 and CDR2: SGHNT and YENEEA. This chain's CDR3 is CASSLPDRCQQFF. CDR3 bases: TGTGCCAGCAGCTTACCGGATCGTTGTCAGCAGTTCTTC.

The CDR3 loop is CASSLGLSSFSTDTQYF. Here the CDR3 DNA reads TGTGCCAGCAGCTTAGGGCTGAGCTCCTTTAGCACAGATACGCAGTATTTT. The chain combines TRBV7-2 with TRBJ2-3; D remains unclear. The CDR3 contains 17 residues. The germline V gene encodes CDR1 SGHTA and CDR2 FQGNSA. Trimming pared 1 base from V and 0 bases from J, leaving 14 bases between. Together with reference TRBV7-2 and TRBJ2-3, the CDR3 gives the full variable domain: GAGVSQSPSNKVTEKGKDVELRCDPISGHTALYWYRQSLGQGLEFLIYFQGNSAPDKSGLPSDRFSAERTGGSVSTLTIQRTQQEDSAVYLCASSLGLSSFSTDTQYFGPGTRLTVL.